The next 8 T cell receptor beta chains were all read from a single sample in a study of T-cell memory formation after mild COVID-19. TCRdb recomputed calls from the 5' RACE reads with MiXCR, one row per CDR3 protein. Here the sample spans about half a million distinct CDR3 sequences, 15% to 20% being singletons. Sample: PBMCs or a T cell subset sorted from them (not recorded which). These receptors all come from an adult woman who had mild COVID-19 (a few samples of this study predate the infection). Cell type and time point are not known.

V gene TRBV29-1 combines with J gene TRBJ1-3, with a weak D call TRBD1 (6 bases). The CDR3 contains 15 residues. Per the germline V gene, CDR1 is SQVTM and CDR2 is ANQGSEA. The V gene lost 4 bases and the J gene lost 2 bases, with 15 bases spanning the gap. The CDR3 protein is CSVARPGVTGNTIYF. The CDR3 DNA sequence: TGCAGCGTTGCGAGGCCAGGGGTCACTGGAAACACCATATATTTT. The whole variable domain, filled in from reference TRBV29-1 and TRBJ1-3, reads SAVISQKPSRDICQRGTSLTIQCQVDSQVTMMFWYRQQPGQSLTLIATANQGSEATYESGFVIDKFPISRPNLTFSTLTVSNMSPEDSSIYLCSVARPGVTGNTIYFGEGSWLTVV.

This clonotype was seen a handful of times. The chain joins TRBV7-9 to TRBJ2-7; TRBD1 aligns across 9 bases. This CDR3 region has 16 residues. J was trimmed by 4 bases and V by 2 bases; bases with no gene match: 9. The germline CDR1 and CDR2 sequences are SEHNR and FQNEAQ (reference sequence). The CDR3 loop is CASSLQGQGVRYEQYF. The CDR3 DNA sequence: TGTGCCAGCAGCTTACAGGGACAGGGTGTGAGATACGAGCAGTACTTC.

This clonotype has ten or more counts. The chain has TRBV7-7 and TRBJ2-5; 9 bases map to TRBD2. This CDR3 is 12 amino acids long. CDR1 is SSHAT, CDR2 FNYEAQ, per germline (reference sequence). The CDR3 region has the DNA TGTGCTCCCAGCGGGGGGCGAGAGACCCAGTACTTC. Protein product: CAPSGGRETQYF.

This clonotype has only a few counts. The chain couples TRBV2 to TRBJ1-3, with no clear D. V was clipped by 6 bases and J by 2 bases, with 8 bases between them. The germline gives CDR1 SNHLY, CDR2 FYNNEI. The CDR3 is 13 residues long. The CDR3 protein is CASRDPTGNTIYF. In DNA, the CDR3 is TGTGCCAGCAGGGACCCGACTGGAAACACCATATATTTT. The full variable domain, rest sourced from reference TRBV2 and TRBJ1-3, is EPEVTQTPSHQVTQMGQEVILRCVPISNHLYFYWYRQILGQKVEFLVSFYNNEISEKSEIFDDQFSVERPDGSNFTLKIRSTKLEDSAMYFCASRDPTGNTIYFGEGSWLTVV.

Only a few counts were recorded for this clonotype. This sequence joins TRBV4-3 and TRBJ2-3, with 8 bases fitting TRBD2. The CDR3 spans 16 residues. V trimming: 4 bases; J trimming: 3 bases; junction bases outside the gene matches: 9. The V gene's germline CDR1 is LGHNA and CDR2 YSLEER. In nucleotides, the CDR3 is TGCGCCAGCAGCCCCTCCCTGGGCGGGAGGACAGATACGCAGTATTTT. Protein: CASSPSLGGRTDTQYF.

This clonotype has more than one count but fewer than ten. The chain recombines TRBV20-1 with TRBJ2-2; 7 bases align to TRBD1. Per the germline V gene, CDR1 is DFQATT and CDR2 is SNEGSKA (reference sequence). The CDR3 extends over 14 amino acids. Unmatched junction bases numbered 6, after V lost 4 bases and J lost 4 bases. The CDR3 here is CSATRDSLTGELFF. As DNA, the CDR3 is TGCAGTGCTACTCGGGACAGCCTCACCGGGGAGCTGTTTTTT.

The chain is built from TRBV7-9 and TRBJ2-5; weak D call: TRBD2 (5 bases). Trimming removed 5 bases at V and 5 bases at J, with 12 bases between. Germline CDR1 is SEHNR and CDR2 is FQNEAQ (reference sequence). This CDR3 has 13 residues. CDR3 loop: CASSNWPGETQYF. The CDR3 DNA reads TGTGCCAGCAGCAACTGGCCGGGGGAGACCCAGTACTTC.

A few counts support this clonotype. The V and J genes are TRBV10-3 and TRBJ2-3, with 8 bases matching TRBD1. The CDR3 is 17 amino acids. Germline trimming cut 0 bases from V and 0 bases from J; bases unmatched to any gene: 5. Looked up from germline, CDR1 is ENHRY and CDR2 is SYGVKD. The CDR3 is CAISESPRQGSTDTQYF. CDR3 bases: TGTGCCATCAGTGAGTCCCCGCGACAGGGGAGCACAGATACGCAGTATTTT.